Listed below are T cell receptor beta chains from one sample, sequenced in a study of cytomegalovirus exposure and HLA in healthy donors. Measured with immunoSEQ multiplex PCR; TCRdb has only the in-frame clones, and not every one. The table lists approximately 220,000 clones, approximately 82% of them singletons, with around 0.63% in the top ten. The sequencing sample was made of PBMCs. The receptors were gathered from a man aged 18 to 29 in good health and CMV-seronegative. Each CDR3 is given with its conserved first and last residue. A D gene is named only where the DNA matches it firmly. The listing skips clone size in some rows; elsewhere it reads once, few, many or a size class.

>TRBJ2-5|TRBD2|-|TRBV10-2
TGCGCCACGTCCGTGGGACTAGCGGGAGTGCCAGAGACCCAGTACTTC
CATSVGLAGVPETQYF
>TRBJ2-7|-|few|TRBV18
TGTGCCAGCTCACCCCCAGGGGACGAGCAGTACTTC
CASSPPGDEQYF
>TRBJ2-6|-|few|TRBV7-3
TGTGCCAGCAGCGTTAACAGGGCTGGGGCCAACGTCCTGACTTTC
CASSVNRAGANVLTF
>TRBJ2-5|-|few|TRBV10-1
TGCGCCAGCACCTCTCAAGAGACCCAGTACTTC
CASTSQETQYF
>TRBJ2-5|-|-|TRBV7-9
TGTGCCAGCAGCCCGAAGTTAGGAGCCGAGACCCAGTACTTC
CASSPKLGAETQYF
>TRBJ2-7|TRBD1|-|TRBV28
TGTGCCAGCAGTTCCTCTGGGACAGCCTACTACGAGCAGTACTTC
CASSSSGTAYYEQYF
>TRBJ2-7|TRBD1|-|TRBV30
TGTGCCTGGAGCCCGGGACAGGGTCAAATCGAGCAGTACTTC
CAWSPGQGQIEQYF
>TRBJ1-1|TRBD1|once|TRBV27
TGTGCCAGCAGTTTACGCAGGGGGCACAACACTGAAGCTTTCTTT
CASSLRRGHNTEAFF
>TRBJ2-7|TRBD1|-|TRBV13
TGTGCCAGCAGCGGCTACAGGGGGCCGAACTACGAGCAGTACTTC
CASSGYRGPNYEQYF
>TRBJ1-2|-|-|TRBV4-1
TGCGCCAGCAGCCAAGTAGGAGGGCGACTAGACTATGGCTACACCTTC
CASSQVGGRLDYGYTF
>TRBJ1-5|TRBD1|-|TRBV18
TGTGCCAGCTCACCACGAGACAGGGGGCATCAGCCCCAGCATTTT
CASSPRDRGHQPQHF
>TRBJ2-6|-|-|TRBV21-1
TGTGCCAGCAGCAAATTGACCGAGGACAGGGGGCAAAGCTCTGGGGCCAACGTCCTGACTTTC
CASSKLTEDRGQSSGANVLTF
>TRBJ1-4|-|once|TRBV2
TGTGCCAGCAGTGAAGTGGGGGCTGATGAAAAACTGTTTTTT
CASSEVGADEKLFF
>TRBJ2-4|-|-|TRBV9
TGTGCCAGCAGCGTAGACGGGAGCGCCAAAAACATTCAGTACTTC
CASSVDGSAKNIQYF
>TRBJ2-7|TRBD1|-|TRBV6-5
TGTGCCAGCAGTTACCGGGCAGGGGGCTCCTACGAGCAGTACTTC
CASSYRAGGSYEQYF
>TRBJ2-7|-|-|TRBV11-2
TGTGCCAGCAGCTTATTTAGCGCCTCGGGAGTGAGCGAGCAGTACTTC
CASSLFSASGVSEQYF
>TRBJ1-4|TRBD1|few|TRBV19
TGTGCCAGTAGTTCCTCCGGGACAGCCCCTAATGAAAAACTGTTTTTT
CASSSSGTAPNEKLFF
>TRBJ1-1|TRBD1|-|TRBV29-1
TGCAGCGTACAGGGGGCGCAGACTGAAGCTTTCTTT
CSVQGAQTEAFF
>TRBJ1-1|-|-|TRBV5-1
TGCGCCAGCAGCTTGGAACAGGAGGGATCTGAAGCTTTCTTT
CASSLEQEGSEAFF
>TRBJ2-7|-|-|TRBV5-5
TGTGCCAGCAGCTTGGACCGCTCAGGCTACGAGCAGTACTTC
CASSLDRSGYEQYF
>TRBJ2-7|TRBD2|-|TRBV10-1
TGCGCCAGCAGTGAGGCCCCCCTGCGGGAGGGGACCTACGAGCAGTACTTC
CASSEAPLREGTYEQYF
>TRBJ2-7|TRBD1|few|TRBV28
TGTGCCAGCCTTGGACAGGGGGCTATTAGCTCCTACGAGCAGTACTTC
CASLGQGAISSYEQYF
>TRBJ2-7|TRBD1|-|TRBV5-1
TGCGCCAGCAGCCGCCGAGGGACAGGGGACGAGCAGTACTTC
CASSRRGTGDEQYF
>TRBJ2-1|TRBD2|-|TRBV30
TGTGCCTTTAGGGCTAGCGGCCCCTACAATGAGCAGTTCTTC
CAFRASGPYNEQFF
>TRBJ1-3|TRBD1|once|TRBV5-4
TGTGCCAGCAGCTCGAACCGACAGGGGGCATCCGGAAACACCATATATTTT
CASSSNRQGASGNTIYF
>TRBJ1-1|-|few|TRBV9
TGTGCCAGCAGCGTAGTGGGGGGAGAAGCTTTCTTT
CASSVVGGEAFF
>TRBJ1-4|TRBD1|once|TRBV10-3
TGTGCTATCAGTGAATCTGGACAGGGAGGCGAAAAACTGTTTTTT
CAISESGQGGEKLFF
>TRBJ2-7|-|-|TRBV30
TGTGCCTGGAGTGCTCAGGGTCCCTACGAGCAGTACTTC
CAWSAQGPYEQYF
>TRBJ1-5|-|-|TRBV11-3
TGTGCCAGCAGCTTAGATCAAAGGGGCACCACAAGGGATCAGCCCCAGCATTTT
CASSLDQRGTTRDQPQHF
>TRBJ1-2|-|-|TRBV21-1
TGTGCCAGCAGCAAAAGGGCGGCGGGGCACTATGGCTACACCTTC
CASSKRAAGHYGYTF
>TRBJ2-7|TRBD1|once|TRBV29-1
TGCAGCGTTGATACGGGACAGGGGATAGGCTACGAGCAGTACTTC
CSVDTGQGIGYEQYF
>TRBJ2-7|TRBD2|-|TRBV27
TGTGCCAGCAGTTTAGGAGCGGGATGGACCTACGAGCAGTACTTC
CASSLGAGWTYEQYF
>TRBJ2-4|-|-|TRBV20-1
TGCAGTGCTAAGGGGGACATTCAGTACTTC
CSAKGDIQYF
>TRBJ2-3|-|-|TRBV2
TGTGCCAGCAGCGGGGACATGGATACGCAGTATTTT
CASSGDMDTQYF
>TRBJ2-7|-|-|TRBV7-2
TGTGCCAGCAGCTTAGCCAGTGGCTCCTACGAGCAGTACTTC
CASSLASGSYEQYF
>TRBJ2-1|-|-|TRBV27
TGTGCCAGCAGTTTTGGGCAGGGGGGCTACAATGAGCAGTTCTTC
CASSFGQGGYNEQFF
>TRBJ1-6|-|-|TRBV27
TGTGCCAGCAGTTTATCGGCAGGTTTAAATTCACCCCTCCACTTT
CASSLSAGLNSPLHF
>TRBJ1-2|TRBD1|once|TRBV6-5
TGTGCCAGCAGTTACTCCGGCAGGGGGGCGGGTGGCTACACCTTC
CASSYSGRGAGGYTF
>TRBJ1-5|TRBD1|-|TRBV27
TGTGCCAGCAGCTATTCCGGGACAGGGGGCAATCAGCCCCAGCATTTT
CASSYSGTGGNQPQHF
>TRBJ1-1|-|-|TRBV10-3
TGTGCCATCAGTGAGAGGCCAACAGGGCCGAACACTGAAGCTTTCTTT
CAISERPTGPNTEAFF
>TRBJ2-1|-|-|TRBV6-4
TGTGCCAGCAGTGCCGGAAGGAGCTCCTACAATGAGCAGTTCTTC
CASSAGRSSYNEQFF
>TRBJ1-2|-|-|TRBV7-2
TGTGCCAGCAGCTTAGGCACAGGTGCAGTGGTCTATGGCTACACCTTC
CASSLGTGAVVYGYTF
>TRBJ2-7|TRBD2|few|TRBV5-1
TGCGCCAGCAGCTCGGGACTAGCGGGAGCCTCCTACGAGCAGTACTTC
CASSSGLAGASYEQYF
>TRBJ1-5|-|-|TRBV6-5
TGTGCCAGCAGCCGGGGGGGGCCCAATCAGCCCCAGCATTTT
CASSRGGPNQPQHF
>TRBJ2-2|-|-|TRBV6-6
TGTGCCAGCAGTTCCCCCACAGTGAACACCGGGGAGCTGTTTTTT
CASSSPTVNTGELFF
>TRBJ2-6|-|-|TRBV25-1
TGTGCCAGCAGTTCAATGACAGGCCCTGGGGCCAACGTCCTGACTTTC
CASSSMTGPGANVLTF
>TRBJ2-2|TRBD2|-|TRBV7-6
TGTGCCAGCAGCTTAGGATACGCGGGACTAAACACCGGGGAGCTGTTTTTT
CASSLGYAGLNTGELFF
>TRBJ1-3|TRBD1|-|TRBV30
TGTGCCTGGAGTGGGACAGGGGCGATCTCTGGAAACACCATATATTTT
CAWSGTGAISGNTIYF
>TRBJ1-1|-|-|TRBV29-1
TGCAGCGTTTTCCCCCATGTCCACAGTTTTGAAGCTTTCTTT
CSVFPHVHSFEAFF
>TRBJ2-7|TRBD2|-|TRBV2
TGTGCCAGCTGGGAGGGACTAGCGGGAGGCTACGAGCAGTACTTC
CASWEGLAGGYEQYF
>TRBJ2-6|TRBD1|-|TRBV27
TGTGCCAGCAGTCTGGGACAGGGTAGAACTGGGGCCAACGTCCTGACTTTC
CASSLGQGRTGANVLTF
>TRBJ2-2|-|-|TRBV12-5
TGTGCTAGTGGTTTGGTAGTCGGTCAGGGGGGCACCGGGGAGCTGTTTTTT
CASGLVVGQGGTGELFF
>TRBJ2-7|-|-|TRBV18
TGTGCCAGCTCACCACCTAGGGGTTTTTCCTACGAGCAGTACTTC
CASSPPRGFSYEQYF
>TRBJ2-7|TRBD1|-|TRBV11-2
TGTGCCAGCAGTCGGGACAGGTTCGAGCAGTACTTC
CASSRDRFEQYF
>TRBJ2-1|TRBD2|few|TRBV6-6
TGTGCCAGCAGTCTAGCGGGGGCCTCCTACAATGAGCAGTTCTTC
CASSLAGASYNEQFF
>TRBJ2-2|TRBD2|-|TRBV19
TGTGCCAGTAGTATCGGGAGGGCGAGGGATCTGAATCGTCCGGGGGAGCTGTTTTTT
CASSIGRARDLNRPGELFF